This T cell receptor (beta chain) was documented in a study of T-cell memory formation after mild COVID-19. Findings and limits, study-wide: The appearance of some responding clones in pre-infection memory suggested that cross-reactive memory joined. CD4+ clones that contracted lay mainly in CM and EM; CD8+ ones lay in EMRA.

TCRdb re-called the 5' RACE reads with MiXCR, one entry per CDR3 protein. The sample yields roughly 300,000 distinct CDR3 sequences, approximately 8% seen once. About this clonotype: The antigen is undetermined.

The CDR3 extends over 14 amino acids. CDR1 is SGDLS, CDR2 YYNGEE, per germline. Trimming removed 0 bases from V and 3 bases from J, with 9 bases in between. The rearrangement joins TRBV9 to TRBJ2-5; D is perhaps TRBD2 (6 bases). The TCR originated in a man between 18 and 35 years old who had mild COVID-19 (a few samples of this study predate the infection). Cell type and time point are not known. What was sequenced was PBMCs or a T cell subset sorted from them (not recorded which). This CDR3 is CASSVEGGKETQYF. The CDR3 region has the DNA TGTGCCAGCAGCGTAGAAGGAGGGAAAGAGACCCAGTACTTC.